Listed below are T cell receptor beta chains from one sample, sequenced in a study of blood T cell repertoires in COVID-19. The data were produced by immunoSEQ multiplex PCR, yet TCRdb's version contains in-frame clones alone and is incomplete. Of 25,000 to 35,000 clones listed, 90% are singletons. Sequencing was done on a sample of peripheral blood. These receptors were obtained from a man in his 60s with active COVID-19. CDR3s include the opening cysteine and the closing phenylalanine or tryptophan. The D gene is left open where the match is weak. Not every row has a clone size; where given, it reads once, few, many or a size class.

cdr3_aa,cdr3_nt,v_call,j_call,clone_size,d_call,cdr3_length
CASSSGLAGGPGYNEQFF,TGTGCCAGCAGTTCCGGACTAGCGGGGGGGCCGGGTTACAATGAGCAGTTCTTC,TRBV27,TRBJ2-1,.,TRBD2,18
CSASGSGGTTDTQYF,TGCAGTGCTAGTGGTAGCGGGGGGACCACAGATACGCAGTATTTT,TRBV20-1,TRBJ2-3,.,TRBD2,15
CASSIPLGSSYEQYF,TGTGCCAGCAGCATTCCCCTTGGCAGCTCCTACGAGCAGTACTTC,TRBV5-5,TRBJ2-7,.,.,15
CASDPQRGGTDTQYF,TGTGCCAGCGACCCCCAGCGGGGGGGGACAGATACGCAGTATTTT,TRBV27,TRBJ2-3,.,TRBD2,15
CASSKGPQGQPQHF,TGTGCCAGTAGTAAAGGCCCTCAGGGTCAGCCCCAGCATTTT,TRBV19,TRBJ1-5,.,.,14
CATSDLGGGVATNEKLFF,TGTGCCACCAGTGACCTTGGGGGGGGTGTTGCAACTAATGAAAAACTGTTTTTT,TRBV24-1,TRBJ1-4,.,.,18
CASSVGAALNTEAFF,TGTGCCAGCAGCGTAGGGGCAGCCTTGAACACTGAAGCTTTCTTT,TRBV9,TRBJ1-1,.,.,15
CASSITRGGLTEAFF,TGTGCCAGTAGTATTACTAGGGGGGGGCTCACTGAAGCTTTCTTT,TRBV19,TRBJ1-1,once,.,15
CASSRPFGGGRTDTQYF,TGTGCCAGCAGCCGCCCTTTCGGGGGGGGGAGGACAGATACGCAGTATTTT,TRBV3-1/TRBV3-2,TRBJ2-3,.,TRBD2,17
CASSFPSDQPQHF,TGTGCCAGCAGTTTTCCCAGTGATCAGCCCCAGCATTTT,TRBV28,TRBJ1-5,.,.,13
CASSEQGLYEQYF,TGTGCCAGCAGTGAACAGGGGCTGTACGAGCAGTACTTC,TRBV6-1,TRBJ2-7,.,.,13
CASSPTGMGQPQHF,TGTGCCAGCAGCCCCACAGGGATGGGGCAGCCCCAGCATTTT,TRBV6-6,TRBJ1-5,.,.,14
CASSPRRGSYGYTF,TGCGCCAGCAGCCCTCGGAGAGGCTCCTATGGCTACACCTTC,TRBV5-1,TRBJ1-2,.,.,14
CASYIGTPGEKLFF,TGTGCCTCCTATATCGGGACACCTGGCGAAAAACTGTTTTTT,TRBV28,TRBJ1-4,few,.,14
CASSWVGTETQYF,TGCGCCAGCAGCTGGGTGGGCACCGAGACCCAGTACTTC,TRBV5-1,TRBJ2-5,.,.,13
CASSSGQGRTEAFF,TGTGCCAGCAGCTCCGGACAGGGGAGGACTGAAGCTTTCTTT,TRBV5-4,TRBJ1-1,once,TRBD1,14
CASSPGGTGGDEQFF,TGTGCCAGCAGCCCAGGGGGGACCGGGGGAGATGAGCAGTTCTTC,TRBV11-3,TRBJ2-1,.,.,15
CASSVAPGVNTEAFF,TGTGCCAGCAGCGTAGCTCCGGGGGTTAACACTGAAGCTTTCTTT,TRBV9,TRBJ1-1,.,.,15
CASSQPGQETQYF,TGTGCCAGCAGCCAACCCGGGCAAGAGACCCAGTACTTC,TRBV3-1/TRBV3-2,TRBJ2-5,.,.,13
CASSLGGTQYF,TGCGCCAGCAGCTTGGGAGGGACCCAGTACTTC,TRBV5-1,TRBJ2-5,.,.,11
CASSSRMREQFF,TGTGCCAGCAGTTCCCGCATGAGGGAGCAGTTCTTC,TRBV27,TRBJ2-1,.,.,12
CASSPNTGYNEQFF,TGTGCCAGCTCCCCAAATACAGGATACAATGAGCAGTTCTTC,TRBV18,TRBJ2-1,.,.,14
CAWGKGRSNQPQHF,TGTGCCTGGGGAAAGGGGCGAAGCAATCAGCCCCAGCATTTT,TRBV30,TRBJ1-5,.,.,14
CSASLLGADSTQYF,TGCAGTGCTAGTCTCTTGGGCGCGGACTCGACCCAGTACTTC,TRBV20-1,TRBJ2-5,.,.,14
CASSLAEGPQHF,TGTGCCAGCAGCTTAGCGGAGGGGCCCCAGCATTTT,TRBV7-6,TRBJ1-5,.,.,12
CASSWGQGFWGATNEKLFF,TGTGCCAGCAGCTGGGGACAGGGTTTTTGGGGAGCAACTAATGAAAAACTGTTTTTT,TRBV7-8,TRBJ1-4,.,TRBD1,19
CATSDTGTGRTGELFF,TGTGCCACCAGTGACACAGGGACAGGGCGCACCGGGGAGCTGTTTTTT,TRBV24-1,TRBJ2-2,once,TRBD1,16
CASGGSKGPQHF,TGTGCCTCTGGGGGGTCGAAGGGGCCCCAGCATTTT,TRBV10-3,TRBJ1-5,.,.,12
CASRRSTSGHEQYF,TGTGCCAGCAGGAGGTCCACTAGCGGCCACGAGCAGTACTTC,TRBV6-5,TRBJ2-7,once,TRBD2,14
CASSDGPRGSGSPLHF,TGTGCCAGCAGTGACGGACCCCGCGGGTCAGGTTCACCCCTCCACTTT,TRBV6-4,TRBJ1-6,once,.,16
CASSLVRQGYYGYTF,TGTGCCAGCAGCTTAGTCCGACAGGGGTACTATGGCTACACCTTC,TRBV7-2,TRBJ1-2,.,TRBD1,15